The clone carrying this T cell receptor beta chain was detected once. As yet, its antigen is unknown. The sample comes from a study of blood T cells in healthy people across ages. Findings and limits, study-wide: Not knowing donor CMV status may have confounded expanded clonotype changes. TCR beta diversity tracked closely with naive T cell percentage. Age brought a roughly linear fall in TCR beta diversity measured per million T cells.

For the second PCR, which ran for roughly 6 to 12 cycles, a sample-barcoded 5' primer and a J-beta primer mix were used. Researchers report that a template-switch adaptor with 12 random nucleotides tagged each cDNA molecule. TCRdb reanalysed the 5' RACE reads using MiXCR and keeps one entry per CDR3 protein. This sample has approximately 730,000 distinct CDR3 sequences, with roughly two fifths found just once. Germline assignment: CDR1 DFQATT and CDR2 SNEGSKA (reference sequence). The CDR3 contains 15 residues. V lost 0 bases and J lost 4, with 13 bases in between. The rearrangement joins TRBV20-1 to TRBJ1-5, with no clear D. This receptor was identified in a woman between 55 and 75 years old in good health. The sequenced material came from blood. In DNA form, the CDR3 reads TGCAGTGCTAGAGAGGGTCTACAAAGGAATCAGCCCCAGCATTTT. Translating it yields CSAREGLQRNQPQHF.